These 13 T cell receptor beta chains originate from one sample sequenced in a study of cytomegalovirus exposure and HLA in healthy donors. PCR involved 60 Vbeta and 13 Jbeta primers. Sequencing was performed with immunoSEQ multiplex PCR; in TCRdb, only in-frame clones are kept and a portion is missing. The table lists some 150,000 clones, around three quarters of them singletons. The source material was PBMCs. The receptors originated from a man aged 35 to 55 in good health and CMV-seronegative.

This chain uses TRBV4-3 with TRBJ2-3; 10 bases match TRBD2. The CDR3 sequence is 15 residues long. V lost 1 base and J lost 6; bases outside the gene matches: 4. Per the germline V gene, CDR1 is LGHNA and CDR2 is YSLEER. The CDR3 sequence is CASSQASGRGDTQYF. CDR3 nucleotide sequence: TGCGCCAGCAGCCAAGCTAGCGGGAGAGGGGATACGCAGTATTTT.

V gene TRBV6-1 combines with J gene TRBJ1-6; D is ambiguous. The V end lost 0 bases, the J end lost 9 bases, and 9 bases lay between the germline ends. In germline, CDR1 is MNHNS, CDR2 SASEGT. The CDR3 sequence is 14 residues long. The CDR3 sequence: CASSEASEVSPLHF. The CDR3 DNA follows: TGTGCCAGCAGTGAAGCGTCAGAAGTTTCACCCCTCCACTTT.

The chain employs TRBV19 and TRBJ1-1; D remains ambiguous. This CDR3 is built from 13 residues. The germline gives CDR1 LNHDA, CDR2 SQIVND (reference sequence). V was shortened by 5 bases and J by 4 bases, with 11 bases between the two germline ends. The chain's CDR3 is CASSRLASTEAFF. The CDR3 DNA follows: TGTGCCAGTAGTCGTCTAGCGAGCACTGAAGCTTTCTTT.

The chain couples TRBV7-9 to TRBJ1-1; the match to TRBD1 covers 7 bases. CDR1 is SEHNR and CDR2 is FQNEAQ in the germline V gene (reference sequence). V shed 2 bases, J shed 3 bases, and the junction held 6 bases outside the gene matches. The CDR3 has 15 residues. CDR3: CASSLSRGRYTEAFF. In DNA form, the CDR3 reads TGTGCCAGCAGCTTAAGTAGGGGGCGTTACACTGAAGCTTTCTTT.

The DNA for the CDR3 is TGTGCCAGCAGTTACACGGGACAGAGCAATCAGCCCCAGCATTTT. The encoded protein is CASSYTGQSNQPQHF. The V gene is TRBV6-6, the J gene TRBJ1-5; 7 bases match TRBD1. The CDR3 length is 15 residues. CDR1 is MNHNY, CDR2 SVGAGI, per germline (reference sequence). The junction had 2 bases not matched to a gene; V was cut back by 2 bases and J by 1 base.

V and J are TRBV5-4 and TRBJ1-6, with D unclear. Trimming stripped 4 bases from V and 7 bases from J, with 15 bases between. Germline loops: CDR1 SGHNT, CDR2 YYREEE (reference sequence). The CDR3 has 15 residues. The CDR3 spells CASSPAGGPNSPLHF. The CDR3 region has the DNA TGTGCCAGCAGCCCGGCGGGTGGGCCAAATTCACCCCTCCACTTT.

This chain connects TRBV7-2 to TRBJ2-7; the match to TRBD2 covers 10 bases. There are 17 residues in the CDR3. Germline CDR1 reads SGHTA; CDR2 reads FQGNSA. V trimming: 1 base; J trimming: 3 bases; junction bases outside the gene matches: 9. CDR3 amino acids: CASSLVSSGRSSYEQYF. The CDR3 bases are TGTGCCAGCAGCTTAGTGAGTAGCGGGAGGTCGAGCTACGAGCAGTACTTC. Based on the CDR3 plus reference TRBV7-2 and TRBJ2-7, the full variable domain is GAGVSQSPSNKVTEKGKDVELRCDPISGHTALYWYRQSLGQGLEFLIYFQGNSAPDKSGLPSDRFSAERTGGSVSTLTIQRTQQEDSAVYLCASSLVSSGRSSYEQYFGPGTRLTVT.

The V and J genes are TRBV29-1 and TRBJ2-5; 10 bases are a match to TRBD2. This CDR3 spans 17 amino acids. Germline CDR1 is SQVTM and CDR2 is ANQGSEA. V dropped 0 bases and J dropped 5; count of bases not matched to a gene: 12. CDR3: CSVEEGLAGDPFETQYF. CDR3 DNA: TGCAGCGTTGAAGAGGGCCTAGCGGGGGACCCTTTCGAGACCCAGTACTTC.

The V call is TRBV25-1, the J call TRBJ2-2, with TRBD1 matching 7 bases. Germline lookup yields CDR1 MGHDK and CDR2 SYGVNS. J was trimmed by 4 bases and V by 5 bases; bases with no gene match: 10. CDR3 length: 16 residues. The CDR3 DNA reads TGTGCCAGCAGTCCCCGGGCAAGGGGGCGCACCGGGGAGCTGTTTTTT. As protein: CASSPRARGRTGELFF.

This chain links TRBV27 with TRBJ1-2; 8 positions match TRBD1. Germline V gene data show CDR1 as MNHEY and CDR2 as SMNVEV (reference sequence). The CDR3 loop spans 15 amino acids. The V and J ends lost 1 base and 6 bases, in that order; junction bases with no gene match: 7. In DNA, the CDR3 is TGTGCCAGCAGTTTATTGTCCGGGACAGGCAATGGCTACACCTTC. Protein product: CASSLLSGTGNGYTF.

The J gene is TRBJ1-1, the V gene TRBV28, with 7 nucleotides matching TRBD1. The length of the CDR3 is 13 residues. Trimming took 10 bases from V and 1 from J; bases not matched to a gene: 6. The V gene's germline CDR1 is MDHEN and CDR2 SYDVKM. CDR3 sequence (DNA): TGTGCCACCAAGACAGGGACGAACACTGAAGCTTTCTTT. It codes for CATKTGTNTEAFF.

The chain carries TRBV4-1 and TRBJ2-3; the D gene is possibly TRBD2 (7 bases). The V gene's germline CDR1 is MGHRA and CDR2 YSYEKL. The CDR3 spans 14 residues. V lost 5 bases and J 5 bases, leaving 14 bases between the germline ends. CDR3 sequence reads: CASSGGGGVDTQYF. DNA of the CDR3: TGCGCCAGCAGCGGGGGGGGCGGGGTAGATACGCAGTATTTT.

V usage is TRBV7-9 and J usage is TRBJ2-7; 7 bases align to TRBD2. Trimming cost V 3 bases and J 0 bases; bases outside gene matches: 5. There are 15 residues in the CDR3. Germline V CDR1 and CDR2: SEHNR, FQNEAQ (reference sequence). CDR3 sequence reads: CASSFGLAASYEQYF. The CDR3 DNA follows: TGTGCCAGCAGCTTCGGGCTAGCGGCCTCCTACGAGCAGTACTTC.